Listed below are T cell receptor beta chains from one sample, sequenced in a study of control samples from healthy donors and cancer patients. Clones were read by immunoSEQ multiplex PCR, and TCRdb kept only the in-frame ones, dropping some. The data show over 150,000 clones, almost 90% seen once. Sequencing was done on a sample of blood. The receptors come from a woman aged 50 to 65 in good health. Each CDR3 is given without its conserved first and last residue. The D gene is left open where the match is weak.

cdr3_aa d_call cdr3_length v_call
ASTFERRGLNQPQH . 14 TRBV2
ASWLTGQVNSPLH . 13 TRBV28
ASSQDSQERIYYGYT . 15 TRBV4-3
ASSLRPGEETQY . 12 TRBV4-1
AISDGGSNQPQH . 12 TRBV10-3
ASSQDHGTGQY . 11 TRBV4-2
ATSRGGSFGEQY TRBD2 12 TRBV15
ASSMGPSNYGYT . 12 TRBV19
ASSFRGRNSPLH . 12 TRBV7-9
ASSATRAYEQY . 11 TRBV27
ATSGGRESSYNEQF TRBD2 14 TRBV24-1
ASSPLSSYNSPLH . 13 TRBV6-5
ASSPPQGGNTEAF TRBD1 13 TRBV6-6
ASSAMDYGYT . 10 TRBV12-3/TRBV12-4
ASSSLAGPAKNIQY TRBD2 14 TRBV9
ATRGPNQPQH . 10 TRBV24-1
ASSERGGEKLF . 11 TRBV6-1
ASSFNRGGNQPQH . 13 TRBV7-8
ASSGTGIPNTEAF TRBD1 13 TRBV5-1
ASSPRGPGPSLTEAF . 15 TRBV18
ASSLDGLNEKLF . 12 TRBV5-1
ASSLQSTDTQY . 11 TRBV7-2
APSGGEDNSPLH . 12 TRBV30
ASSGVGGNTGELF . 13 TRBV5-5
ASSQSGGFNSPLH . 13 TRBV7-6
ASSYLGGNEQF . 11 TRBV28
ASKGGQGKPQY . 11 TRBV2
ASSPEGYQAF . 10 TRBV3-1/TRBV3-2
ATSDLDTGSAETQY . 14 TRBV24-1
SASTQGGDQPQH . 12 TRBV20-1
ASSLGLAGAPLQETQY TRBD2 16 TRBV5-4
ASSPEGWSSYEQY . 13 TRBV18
ASLGAYSNQPQH . 12 TRBV19
ASSIGLPPQH . 10 TRBV19
ASSEATGTGKNTEAF TRBD1 15 TRBV6-1
ASSSDRGLQETQY TRBD1 13 TRBV5-4
ASSEWEGSDYGYT . 13 TRBV25-1
ASSDPYLSLGLKETQY TRBD2 16 TRBV9
ASSFTPGQTNEKLF TRBD1 14 TRBV5-4
ASSQYLNQPQH . 11 TRBV4-1